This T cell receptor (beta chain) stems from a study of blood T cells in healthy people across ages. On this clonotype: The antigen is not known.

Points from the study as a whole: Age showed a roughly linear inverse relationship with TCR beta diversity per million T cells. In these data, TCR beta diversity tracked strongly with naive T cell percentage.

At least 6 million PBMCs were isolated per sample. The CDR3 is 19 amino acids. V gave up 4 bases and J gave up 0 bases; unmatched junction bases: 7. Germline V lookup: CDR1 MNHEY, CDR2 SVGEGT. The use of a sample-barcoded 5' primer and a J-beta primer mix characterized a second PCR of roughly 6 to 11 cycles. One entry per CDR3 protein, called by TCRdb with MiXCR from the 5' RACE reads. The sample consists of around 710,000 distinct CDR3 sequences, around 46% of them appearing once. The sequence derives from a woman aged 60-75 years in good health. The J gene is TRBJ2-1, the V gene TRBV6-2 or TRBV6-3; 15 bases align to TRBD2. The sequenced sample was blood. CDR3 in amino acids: CASSFGTSGGSYSYNEQFF. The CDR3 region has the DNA TGTGCCAGCAGTTTCGGGACTAGCGGGGGGTCATACTCCTACAATGAGCAGTTCTTC.